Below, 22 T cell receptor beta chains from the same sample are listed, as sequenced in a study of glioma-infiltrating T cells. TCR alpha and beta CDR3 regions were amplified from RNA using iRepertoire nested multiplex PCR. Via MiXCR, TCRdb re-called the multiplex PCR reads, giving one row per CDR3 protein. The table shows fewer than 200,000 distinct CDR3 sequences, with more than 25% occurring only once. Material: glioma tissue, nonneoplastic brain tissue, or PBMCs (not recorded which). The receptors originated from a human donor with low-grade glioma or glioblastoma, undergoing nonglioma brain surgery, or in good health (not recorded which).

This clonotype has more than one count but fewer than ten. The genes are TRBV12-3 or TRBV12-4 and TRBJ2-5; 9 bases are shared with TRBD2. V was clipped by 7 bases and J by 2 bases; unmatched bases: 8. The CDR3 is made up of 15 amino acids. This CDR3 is CASTLAGLGQETQYF. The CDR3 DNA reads TGTGCCAGCACCCTAGCGGGGCTGGGACAAGAGACCCAGTACTTC.

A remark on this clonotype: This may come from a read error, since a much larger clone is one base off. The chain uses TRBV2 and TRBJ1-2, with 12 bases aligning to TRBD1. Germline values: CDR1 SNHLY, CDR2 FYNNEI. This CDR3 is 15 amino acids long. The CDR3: CSSSRDRGRVYGYTF. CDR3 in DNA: TGTTCCAGCAGCCGGGACAGGGGGCGCGTTTATGGCTACACCTTC.

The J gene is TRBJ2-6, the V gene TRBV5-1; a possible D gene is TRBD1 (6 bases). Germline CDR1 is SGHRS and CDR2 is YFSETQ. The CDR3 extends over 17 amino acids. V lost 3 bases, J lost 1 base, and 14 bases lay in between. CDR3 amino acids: CASSSDAQGSGANVLTF. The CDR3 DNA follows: TGCGCCAGCAGCTCGGATGCACAGGGATCTGGGGCCAACGTCCTGACTTTC.

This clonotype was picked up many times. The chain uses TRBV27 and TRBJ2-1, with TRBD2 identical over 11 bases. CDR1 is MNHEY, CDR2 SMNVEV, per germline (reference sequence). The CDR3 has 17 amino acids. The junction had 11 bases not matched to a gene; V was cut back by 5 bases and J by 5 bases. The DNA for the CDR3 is TGTGCCAGCAGTCTTCGACTAGCGGGACACCGAAACAATGAGCAGTTCTTC. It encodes CASSLRLAGHRNNEQFF.

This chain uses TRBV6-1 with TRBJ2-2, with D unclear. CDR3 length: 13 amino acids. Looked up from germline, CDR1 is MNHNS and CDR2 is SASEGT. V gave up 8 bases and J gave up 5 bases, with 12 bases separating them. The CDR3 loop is CASRRTETGELFF. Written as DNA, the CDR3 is TGTGCCAGCCGAAGGACGGAGACCGGGGAGCTGTTTTTT.

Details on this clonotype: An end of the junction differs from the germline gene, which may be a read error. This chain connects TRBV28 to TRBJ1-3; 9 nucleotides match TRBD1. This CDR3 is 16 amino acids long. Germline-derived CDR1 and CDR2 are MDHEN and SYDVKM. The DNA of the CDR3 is TGTGCCAGCAGTCTAATAACAGGGGGCGGTGGAGACACCATATATTTT. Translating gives CASSLITGGGGDTIYF. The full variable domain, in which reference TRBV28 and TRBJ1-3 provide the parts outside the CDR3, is DVKVTQSSRYLVKRTGEKVFLECVQDMDHENMFWYRQDPGLGLRLIYFSYDVKMKEKGDIPEGYSVSREKKERFSLILESASTNQTSMYLCASSLITGGGGDTIYFGEGSWLTVV.

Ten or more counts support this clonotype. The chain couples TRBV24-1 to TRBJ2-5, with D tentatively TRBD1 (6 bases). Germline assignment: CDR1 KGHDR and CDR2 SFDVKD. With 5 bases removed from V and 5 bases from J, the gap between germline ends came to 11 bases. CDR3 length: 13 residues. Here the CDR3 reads CATSGGGSETQYF. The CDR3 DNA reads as TGTGCCACCAGTGGAGGGGGTTCGGAGACCCAGTACTTC.

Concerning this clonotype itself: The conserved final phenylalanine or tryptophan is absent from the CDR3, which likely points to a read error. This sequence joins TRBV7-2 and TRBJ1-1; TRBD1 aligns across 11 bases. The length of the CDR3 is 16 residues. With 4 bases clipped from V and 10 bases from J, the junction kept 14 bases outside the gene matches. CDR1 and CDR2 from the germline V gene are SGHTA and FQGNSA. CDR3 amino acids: CASSSWTGGYTQRAFL. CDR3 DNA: TGTGCCAGCAGCTCCTGGACAGGGGGCTACACCCAGCGAGCTTTCCTT.

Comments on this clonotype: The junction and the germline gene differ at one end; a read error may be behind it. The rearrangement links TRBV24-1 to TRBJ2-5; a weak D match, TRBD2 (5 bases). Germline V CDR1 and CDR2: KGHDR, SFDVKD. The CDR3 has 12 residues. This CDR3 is CATSDPGETEYF. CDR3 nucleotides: TGTGCCACCAGTGACCCCGGGGAGACCGAGTACTTT.

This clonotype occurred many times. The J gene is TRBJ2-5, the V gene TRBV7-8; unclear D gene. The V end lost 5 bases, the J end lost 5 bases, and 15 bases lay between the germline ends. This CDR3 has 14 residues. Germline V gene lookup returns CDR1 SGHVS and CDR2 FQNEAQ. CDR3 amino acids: CASSMVQYMETQYF. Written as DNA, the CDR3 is TGTGCCAGCAGCATGGTTCAGTACATGGAGACCCAGTACTTC. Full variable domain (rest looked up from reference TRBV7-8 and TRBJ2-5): GAGVSQSPRYKVAKRGQDVALRCDPISGHVSLFWYQQALGQGPEFLTYFQNEAQLDKSGLPSDRFFAERPEGSVSTLKIQRTQQEDSAVYLCASSMVQYMETQYFGPGTRLLVL.

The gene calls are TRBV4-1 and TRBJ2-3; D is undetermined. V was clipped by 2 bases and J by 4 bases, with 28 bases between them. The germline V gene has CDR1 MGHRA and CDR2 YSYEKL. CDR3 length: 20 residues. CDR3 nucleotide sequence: TGCGCCAGCAGCCAAAATCCGACTCTTGGGCCCCCGAGAGTGGCAGATACGCAGTATTTT. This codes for CASSQNPTLGPPRVADTQYF.

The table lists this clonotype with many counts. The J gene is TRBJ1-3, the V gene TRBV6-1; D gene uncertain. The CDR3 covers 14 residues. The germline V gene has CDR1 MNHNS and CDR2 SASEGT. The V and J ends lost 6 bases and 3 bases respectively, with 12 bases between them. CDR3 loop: CASSPGWDGNTIYF. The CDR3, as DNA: TGTGCCAGCAGCCCGGGCTGGGATGGAAACACCATATATTTT.

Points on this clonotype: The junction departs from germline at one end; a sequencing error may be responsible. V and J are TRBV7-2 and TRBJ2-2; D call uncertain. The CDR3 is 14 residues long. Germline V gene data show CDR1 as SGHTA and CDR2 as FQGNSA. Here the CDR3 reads CASSRIMNTVELFF. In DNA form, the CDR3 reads TGTGCTAGCAGCCGGATTATGAACACCGTGGAGCTGTTTTTT.

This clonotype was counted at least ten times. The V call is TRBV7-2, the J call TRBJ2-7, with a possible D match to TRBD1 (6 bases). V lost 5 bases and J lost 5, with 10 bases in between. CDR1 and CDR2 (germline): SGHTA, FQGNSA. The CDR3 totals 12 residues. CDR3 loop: CASSPQGNEQYF. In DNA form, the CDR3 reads TGTGCCAGCAGCCCCCAGGGGAACGAGCAGTACTTC.

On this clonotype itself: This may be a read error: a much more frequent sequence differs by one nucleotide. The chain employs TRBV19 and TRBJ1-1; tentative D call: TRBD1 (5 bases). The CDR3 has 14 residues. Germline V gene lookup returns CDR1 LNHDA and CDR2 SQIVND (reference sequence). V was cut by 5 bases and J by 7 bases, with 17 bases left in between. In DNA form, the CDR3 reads TGTGCCAGTAGTGCCCTGAGGGGCACCGTTGAAGCTTTCTTT. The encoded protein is CASSALRGTVEAFF.

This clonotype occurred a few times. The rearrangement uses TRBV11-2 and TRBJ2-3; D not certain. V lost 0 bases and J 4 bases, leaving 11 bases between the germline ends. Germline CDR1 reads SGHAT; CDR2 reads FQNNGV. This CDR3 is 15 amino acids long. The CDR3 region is CASSLDVSSADTQYF. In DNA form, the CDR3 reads TGTGCCAGCAGCTTAGATGTTAGCTCGGCAGATACGCAGTATTTT.

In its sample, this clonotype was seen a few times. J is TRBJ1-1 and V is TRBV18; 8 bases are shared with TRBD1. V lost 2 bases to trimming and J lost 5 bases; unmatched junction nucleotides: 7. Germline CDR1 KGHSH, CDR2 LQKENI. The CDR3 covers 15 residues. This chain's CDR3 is CASSPMTGAYTEAFF. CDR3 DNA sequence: TGTGCCAGCTCACCAATGACAGGGGCTTATACTGAAGCTTTCTTT.

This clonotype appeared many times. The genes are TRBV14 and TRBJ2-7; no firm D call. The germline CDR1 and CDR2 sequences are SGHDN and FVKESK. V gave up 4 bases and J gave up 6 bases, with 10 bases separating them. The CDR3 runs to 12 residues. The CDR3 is CASSPRWGEQYF. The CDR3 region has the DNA TGTGCCAGCAGCCCACGTTGGGGCGAGCAGTACTTC.

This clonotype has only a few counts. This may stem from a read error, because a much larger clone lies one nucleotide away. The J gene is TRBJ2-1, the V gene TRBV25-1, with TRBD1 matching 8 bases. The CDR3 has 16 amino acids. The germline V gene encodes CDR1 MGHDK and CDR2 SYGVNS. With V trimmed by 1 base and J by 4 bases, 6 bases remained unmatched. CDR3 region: CASSECGQGSYNEQFF. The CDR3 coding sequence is TGTGCCAGCAGTGAATGTGGACAGGGTTCGTACAATGAGCAGTTCTTC.

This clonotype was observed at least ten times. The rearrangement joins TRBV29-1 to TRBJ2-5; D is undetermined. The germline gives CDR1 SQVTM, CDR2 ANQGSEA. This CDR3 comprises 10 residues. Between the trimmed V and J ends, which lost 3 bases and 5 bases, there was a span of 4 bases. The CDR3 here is CSVEGETQYF. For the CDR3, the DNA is TGCAGCGTTGAGGGGGAGACCCAGTACTTC.

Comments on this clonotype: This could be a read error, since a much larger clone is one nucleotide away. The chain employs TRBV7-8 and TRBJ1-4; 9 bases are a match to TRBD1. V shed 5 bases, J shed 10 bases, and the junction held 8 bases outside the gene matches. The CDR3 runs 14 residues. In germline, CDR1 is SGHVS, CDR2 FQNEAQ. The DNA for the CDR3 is TGTGCCAGCAGCCACACAGGGGGCGTAGGAAAACTGTTTTTT. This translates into CASSHTGGVGKLFF.

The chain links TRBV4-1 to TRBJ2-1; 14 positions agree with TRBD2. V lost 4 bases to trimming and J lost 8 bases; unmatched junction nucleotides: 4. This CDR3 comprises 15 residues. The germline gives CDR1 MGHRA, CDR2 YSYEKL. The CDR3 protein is CASSRLAGGAHEQFF. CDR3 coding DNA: TGCGCCAGCAGCCGACTAGCGGGAGGGGCCCATGAGCAGTTCTTC.